This T cell receptor beta chain was observed in a study of response to subunit inactivated influenza vaccine. TCRdb ran MiXCR on the RT-PCR reads and lists one entry per CDR3 protein. This table has roughly 500,000 distinct CDR3 sequences, under 30% appearing once. This CDR3 has 17 residues. CDR1 SGDLS and CDR2 YYNGEE come from the germline V gene. Losses at the gene ends were 4 bases for V and 3 bases for J; bases not matched to a gene: 9. Study-level points and caveats: Seasonal influenza vaccination, on each occasion, was suggested by the authors to recruit few new T cells.

Comments on this clonotype: Antigen unknown.

A further study also used this sample, focusing on T cells expressing NK-cell markers. From that second work: UMI-tagged 5'RACE template switching yielded the TCR beta cDNA.

Specimen: CD4+ T cells sorted from PBMCs, collected about 12 days after vaccination. The TCR comes from a man aged 45 to 65 who received an inactivated influenza vaccine. V gene TRBV9 combines with J gene TRBJ2-3; TRBD2 aligns across 12 bases. DNA for the CDR3: TGTGCCAGCAGCATTTCCTCGACTAGCGGGAGAACAGATACGCAGTATTTT. It translates to CASSISSTSGRTDTQYF.